Below, 22 T cell receptor beta chains from the same sample are listed, as sequenced in a study of blood T cell repertoires in COVID-19. The assay was immunoSEQ multiplex PCR, and TCRdb's table has in-frame clones only and misses some. The sample has some 11,000 clones; 80% to 90% are singletons. Sequencing was done on a sample of peripheral blood. These receptors originate from a human donor in a cohort sampled during active COVID-19.

The CDR3 loop reads CALRNPSGNTIYF. CDR3 sequence (DNA): TGTGCCTTGCGCAATCCCTCTGGAAACACCATATATTTT. V gene TRBV30 combines with J gene TRBJ1-3; D ambiguous. V lost 7 bases and J 0 bases, leaving 10 bases between the germline ends. Germline V gene data show CDR1 as GTSNPN and CDR2 as SVGIG (reference sequence). CDR3 length: 13 amino acids.

The chain is built from TRBV28 and TRBJ2-7, with D possibly TRBD2 on 6 matching bases. The V end lost 6 bases, the J end lost 4 bases, and 19 bases lay between the germline ends. The CDR3 covers 15 residues. Germline V gene lookup returns CDR1 MDHEN and CDR2 SYDVKM. For the CDR3, the DNA is TGTGCCAGCAGCTATGGGGACGGGGGTCGGTACGAGCAGTACTTC. Protein: CASSYGDGGRYEQYF.

V gene TRBV19 combines with J gene TRBJ2-6; D perhaps matches TRBD2 (5 bases). The V and J ends lost 8 bases and 2 bases respectively, with 22 bases between them. The CDR3 contains 18 residues. Germline CDR1 reads LNHDA; CDR2 reads SQIVND (reference sequence). The CDR3 region has the DNA TGTGCCAGTGGTTCGCTCGGGGTGGGGAAGGCTGGGGCCAACGTCCTGACTTTC. Translated: CASGSLGVGKAGANVLTF.

This chain joins TRBV5-6 and TRBJ1-1; D is perhaps TRBD1 (5 bases). The CDR3 loop spans 14 amino acids. Germline CDR1 SGHDT, CDR2 YYEEEE. V was pared by 0 bases and J by 0 bases, with 6 bases between. The CDR3 reads CASSLEGMNTEAFF. The CDR3 nucleotides read TGTGCCAGCAGCTTGGAGGGGATGAACACTGAAGCTTTCTTT.

The chain is built from TRBV19 and TRBJ2-7, with a tentative D call TRBD2 (6 bases). The length of the CDR3 is 16 residues. The V and J ends lost 3 bases and 3 bases respectively, with 18 bases between them. Germline-derived CDR1 and CDR2 are LNHDA and SQIVND (reference sequence). As DNA, the CDR3 is TGTGCCAGTAGTATTAGCGGACCGCGGGGAGACTACGAGCAGTACTTC. This encodes CASSISGPRGDYEQYF.

The rearrangement joins TRBV7-2 to TRBJ2-7, with TRBD1 matching 10 bases. The CDR3 sequence is 14 residues long. Looked up from germline, CDR1 is SGHTA and CDR2 is FQGNSA. Germline trimming cut 4 bases from V and 3 bases from J; bases unmatched to any gene: 3. CDR3 sequence: CASSYGTGVYEQYF. The CDR3 DNA reads as TGTGCCAGCAGCTACGGGACAGGGGTCTACGAGCAGTACTTC.

V usage is TRBV5-1 and J usage is TRBJ1-1; 10 bases are a match to TRBD1. The CDR3 totals 14 residues. V trimming: 6 bases; J trimming: 1 base; junction bases outside the gene matches: 3. The germline V gene has CDR1 SGHRS and CDR2 YFSETQ. CDR3 sequence reads: CASTRDRGNTEAFF. The CDR3 coding sequence is TGCGCCAGCACGCGGGACAGGGGGAACACTGAAGCTTTCTTT.

V is TRBV19 and J is TRBJ1-4; 7 bases line up with TRBD1. The germline gives CDR1 LNHDA, CDR2 SQIVND (reference sequence). The CDR3 has 14 residues. J gave up 5 bases and V 4 bases, and 4 bases lay outside the gene matches. As DNA, the CDR3 is TGTGCCAGTAGTACGGGACAGATAAATGAAAAACTGTTTTTT. It encodes CASSTGQINEKLFF.

V usage is TRBV28 and J usage is TRBJ2-7; 7 bases match TRBD1. CDR3 length equals 15 residues. V trimming: 11 bases; J trimming: 3 bases; junction bases outside the gene matches: 16. Germline V gene sequence: CDR1 MDHEN, CDR2 SYDVKM. CDR3 amino acids: CAVEPGTDAYYEQYF. CDR3 bases: TGTGCCGTGGAACCCGGGACAGATGCCTACTACGAGCAGTACTTC.

The chain joins TRBV7-9 to TRBJ2-2; TRBD2 matches 10 bases. Germline V gives CDR1 SEHNR, CDR2 FQNEAQ (reference sequence). The CDR3 has 14 amino acids. Trimming took 6 bases from V and 8 from J; bases not matched to a gene: 6. CDR3 nucleotides: TGTGCCAGCAGTCCCGGACTAGCGGAAGGGGAGCTGTTTTTT. This codes for CASSPGLAEGELFF.

The V gene is TRBV19, the J gene TRBJ2-1; 7 bases agree with TRBD1. The germline V gene encodes CDR1 LNHDA and CDR2 SQIVND (reference sequence). V shed 5 bases, J shed 12 bases, and the junction held 13 bases outside the gene matches. The CDR3 loop spans 14 amino acids. The DNA of the CDR3 is TGTGCCAGTAGTCAGGGCGCGAGACAGGGAGCGCAGTTCTTC. As protein: CASSQGARQGAQFF.

The gene calls are TRBV25-1 and TRBJ2-7; 8 nucleotides match TRBD2. Looked up from germline, CDR1 is MGHDK and CDR2 is SYGVNS. The V and J ends lost 7 bases and 5 bases, in that order; junction bases with no gene match: 7. CDR3 size: 13 residues. CDR3 sequence reads: CASIQSGSHEQYF. The CDR3 DNA reads TGTGCCAGCATCCAAAGCGGGAGTCACGAGCAGTACTTC.

The table lists this clone with a few counts. V is TRBV9 and J is TRBJ2-1; no firm D call. The CDR3 is 16 amino acids. V lost 0 bases to trimming and J lost 6 bases, with 16 bases between them. Germline loops: CDR1 SGDLS, CDR2 YYNGEE. In DNA form, the CDR3 reads TGTGCCAGCAGCGTAGCGCCGCTAATCATCTCCAATGAGCAGTTCTTC. This encodes CASSVAPLIISNEQFF. Full variable domain (remainder filled in from reference TRBV9 and TRBJ2-1): DSGVTQTPKHLITATGQRVTLRCSPRSGDLSVYWYQQSLDQGLQFLIQYYNGEERAKGNILERFSAQQFPDLHSELNLSSLELGDSALYFCASSVAPLIISNEQFFGPGTRLTVL.

The chain has TRBV9 and TRBJ1-2; possible D gene TRBD1, 6 bases. V was cut by 3 bases and J by 4 bases, with 19 bases left in between. The CDR3 is made up of 16 amino acids. Germline V gene sequence: CDR1 SGDLS, CDR2 YYNGEE. The CDR3 spells CASSGGTTYLRYGYTF. The CDR3 DNA reads as TGTGCCAGCAGCGGAGGGACAACCTATCTACGCTATGGCTACACCTTC.

The chain uses TRBV5-4 and TRBJ1-6; 12 bases agree with TRBD1. Losses at the gene ends were 1 base for V and 7 bases for J; bases not matched to a gene: 3. This CDR3 contains 16 residues. CDR1 SGHNT and CDR2 YYREEE come from the germline V gene (reference sequence). In nucleotides, the CDR3 is TGTGCCAGCAGCTTGACCGGGACAGGGGGCAATTCACCCCTCCACTTT. Its translation is CASSLTGTGGNSPLHF. Together with reference TRBV5-4 and TRBJ1-6, the CDR3 gives the full variable domain: ETGVTQSPTHLIKTRGQQVTLRCSSQSGHNTVSWYQQALGQGPQFIFQYYREEENGRGNFPPRFSGLQFPNYSSELNVNALELDDSALYLCASSLTGTGGNSPLHFGNGTRLTVT.

The V and J genes are TRBV5-4 and TRBJ2-5; a possible D gene is TRBD1 (5 bases). V lost 3 bases to trimming and J lost 1 base, with 7 bases between them. This CDR3 comprises 13 residues. From germline, CDR1 is SGHNT and CDR2 YYREEE (reference sequence). The CDR3: CASSYQGQETQYF. The DNA for the CDR3 is TGTGCCAGCAGCTACCAGGGCCAAGAGACCCAGTACTTC.

This clone was found once. Germline and junction disagree at one end, which may indicate a read error. The V call is TRBV12-3 or TRBV12-4, the J call TRBJ2-7; TRBD2 matches at 10 bases. The CDR3 extends over 13 amino acids. The CDR3 region has the DNA TGTGCCAGCAGTCTAGCGGGAGTTGGCGAGCAGTACTTC. It specifies CASSLAGVGEQYF.

On this clone: At one end, the junction sequence differs from germline, possibly due to a read error. The gene calls are TRBV7-2 and TRBJ2-3; 11 bases are shared with TRBD2. Germline CDR1 and CDR2: SGHTA and FQGNSA. The CDR3 loop spans 15 amino acids. The CDR3 sequence: CASRLAGGSPDTQYF. CDR3 nucleotides: TGTGCCAGCCGCTTAGCGGGAGGGAGTCCTGATACGCAGTATTTT.

V is TRBV19 and J is TRBJ1-2, with D possibly TRBD1 on 5 matching bases. V lost 3 bases, J lost 8 bases, and 19 bases lay in between. In germline, CDR1 is LNHDA, CDR2 SQIVND (reference sequence). The CDR3 is 15 residues long. CDR3 DNA: TGTGCCAGTAGTATTCGTCAGGGATCCTTTGGCGGCTACACCTTC. Protein sequence: CASSIRQGSFGGYTF.

The chain links TRBV6-2 or TRBV6-3 to TRBJ2-7; TRBD2 matches 8 bases. CDR3 size: 17 residues. J was trimmed by 2 bases and V by 0 bases; bases with no gene match: 9. From germline, CDR1 is MNHEY and CDR2 SVGEGT. CDR3 DNA: TGTGCCAGCAGTTACTCTCCTAGCGGGCGAACGCCCTACGAGCAGTACTTC. Residues: CASSYSPSGRTPYEQYF.

The chain recombines TRBV19 with TRBJ1-1; 8 bases line up with TRBD1. CDR3 length equals 15 residues. V shed 5 bases and J 5 bases; nucleotides not matched to a gene: 10. Germline V CDR1 and CDR2: LNHDA, SQIVND (reference sequence). CDR3 residues: CASSVTDRVWTEAFF. The CDR3 DNA follows: TGTGCCAGTAGTGTAACGGACAGGGTGTGGACTGAAGCTTTCTTT.

The chain uses TRBV2 and TRBJ1-3; 7 nucleotides match TRBD1. The CDR3 is made up of 15 amino acids. In germline, CDR1 is SNHLY, CDR2 FYNNEI. J gave up 4 bases and V 2 bases, and 5 bases lay outside the gene matches. The DNA for the CDR3 is TGTGCCAGCAGTGAATCGGCAGGGGGAGGAAACACCATATATTTT. Its protein product is CASSESAGGGNTIYF.